This T cell receptor beta chain was obtained from a study of Ad26.COV2.S vaccination and SARS-CoV-2 variants. Findings of the study overall: Spike-specific TCR breadth ran higher among vaccine recipients than placebo recipients. It was found that vaccine and placebo recipients had similar non-spike TCR breadth. Possibly, TCR breadth and depth analyses underestimated total T cell responses.

With 5 bases clipped from V and 8 bases from J, the junction kept 6 bases outside the gene matches. CDR1 is LNHDA, CDR2 SQIVND, per germline (reference sequence). CDR3 length: 16 amino acids. The assay was immunoSEQ multiplex PCR, and TCRdb's table has in-frame clones only and misses some. Of under 550,000 clones detected, 75% to 95% appear once; the ten largest clones hold less than 15%. Noted treatment: 15 to 20 received Ad26.COV2.S at low or high dose, single or two shots; 5 received placebo; per-sample allocation not given. Specimens were obtained on day 63 following the first vaccine or placebo injection. Wuhan-strain spike was delivered by a replication-incompetent Ad26 vector. A note on this clone: The antigen is unknown.

The chain has TRBV19 and TRBJ2-1, with TRBD2 matching over 16 bases. The sample consisted of peripheral blood, taken in a trial of Ad26.COV2.S vaccine versus placebo. The sequence came from a person between 18 and 60 years old who received the Ad26.COV2.S COVID-19 vaccine or a placebo. The DNA of the CDR3 is TGTGCCAGTAGTGTGGGACTAGCGGGAGGGCTCCATGAGCAGTTCTTC. Protein sequence: CASSVGLAGGLHEQFF.